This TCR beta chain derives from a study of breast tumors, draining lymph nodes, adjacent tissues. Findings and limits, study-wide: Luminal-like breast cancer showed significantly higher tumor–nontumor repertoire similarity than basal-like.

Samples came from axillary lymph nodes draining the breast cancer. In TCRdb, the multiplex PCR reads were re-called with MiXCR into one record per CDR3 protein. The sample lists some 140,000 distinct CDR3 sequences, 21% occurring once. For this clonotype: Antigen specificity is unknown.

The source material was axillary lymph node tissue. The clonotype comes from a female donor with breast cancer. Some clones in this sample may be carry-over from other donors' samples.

CDR3 DNA sequence: TGTGCCAGCATGGAGCGCCACCAAGAGACCCAGTACTTC. Its protein is CASMERHQETQYF. This chain links TRBV28 with TRBJ2-5; unclear D gene. Trimming removed 7 bases at V and 0 bases at J, with 9 bases between. This CDR3 has 13 residues. The germline CDR1 and CDR2 sequences are MDHEN and SYDVKM.